The clone carrying this TCR beta chain has a handful of counts. The target antigen is unknown. TCRdb processed the reads anew with MiXCR; each CDR3 protein has one entry. The sample carries 90,000 to 120,000 distinct CDR3 sequences, less than 25% recorded once. The sample comes from a study of T cell repertoires in cytomegalovirus infection. Study findings and constraints: Dominant in the ex vivo response were TCR beta clonotypes restricted by HLA-C and specific for CMV.

The sample was CD8+ T cells from PBMCs. This TCR came from a human donor in good health (CMV status not recorded). Some clones in this sample may be carry-over from other donors' samples.

The CDR3 DNA sequence: TGTGCCACCAGCAGAGATCGAGAGAGCGGCCACAATGAGCAGTTCTTC. Translation: CATSRDRESGHNEQFF. V gene TRBV15 combines with J gene TRBJ2-1; the D gene is possibly TRBD2 (5 bases). Trimming removed 0 bases at V and 5 bases at J, with 14 bases between. The germline V gene has CDR1 LNHNV and CDR2 YYDKDF (reference sequence). The CDR3 totals 16 residues.